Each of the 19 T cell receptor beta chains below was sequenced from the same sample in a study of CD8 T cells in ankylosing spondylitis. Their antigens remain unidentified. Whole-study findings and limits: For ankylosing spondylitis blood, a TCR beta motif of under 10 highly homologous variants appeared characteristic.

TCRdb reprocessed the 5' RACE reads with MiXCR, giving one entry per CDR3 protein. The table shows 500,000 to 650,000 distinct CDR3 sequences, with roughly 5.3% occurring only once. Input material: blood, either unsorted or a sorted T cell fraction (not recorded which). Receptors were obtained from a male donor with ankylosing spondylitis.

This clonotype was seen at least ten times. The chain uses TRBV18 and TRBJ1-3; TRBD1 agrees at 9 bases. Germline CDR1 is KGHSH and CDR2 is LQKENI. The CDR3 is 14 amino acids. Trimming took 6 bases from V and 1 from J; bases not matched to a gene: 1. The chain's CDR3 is CASSTGGSGNTIYF. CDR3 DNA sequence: TGTGCCAGCTCGACAGGGGGATCTGGAAACACCATATATTTT.

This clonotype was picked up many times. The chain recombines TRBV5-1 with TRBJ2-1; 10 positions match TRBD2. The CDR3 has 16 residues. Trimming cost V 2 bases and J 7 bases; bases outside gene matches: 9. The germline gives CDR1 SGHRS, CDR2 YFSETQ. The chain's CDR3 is CASSLPPAGGPNEQFF. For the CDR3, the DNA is TGCGCCAGCAGCTTACCCCCAGCGGGAGGGCCTAATGAGCAGTTCTTC.

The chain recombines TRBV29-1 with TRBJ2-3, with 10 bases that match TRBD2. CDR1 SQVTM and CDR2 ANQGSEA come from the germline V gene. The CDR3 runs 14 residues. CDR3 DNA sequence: TGCAGTATAAAAGGGACTAGCGGCACAGATACGCAGTATTTT. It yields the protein CSIKGTSGTDTQYF.

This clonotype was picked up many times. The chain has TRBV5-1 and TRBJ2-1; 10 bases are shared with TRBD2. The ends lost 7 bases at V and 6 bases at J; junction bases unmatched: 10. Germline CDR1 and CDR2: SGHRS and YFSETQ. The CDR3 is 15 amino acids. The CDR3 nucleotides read TGCGCCAGCGGGACTAGACTAGCGGGTCTCAATGAGCAGTTCTTC. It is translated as CASGTRLAGLNEQFF.

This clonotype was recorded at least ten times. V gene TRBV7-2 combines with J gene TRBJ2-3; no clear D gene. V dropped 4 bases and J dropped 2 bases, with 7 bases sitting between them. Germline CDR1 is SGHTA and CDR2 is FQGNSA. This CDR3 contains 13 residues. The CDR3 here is CASSSAPTDTQYF. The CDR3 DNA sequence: TGTGCCAGCAGCTCAGCTCCCACAGATACGCAGTATTTT.

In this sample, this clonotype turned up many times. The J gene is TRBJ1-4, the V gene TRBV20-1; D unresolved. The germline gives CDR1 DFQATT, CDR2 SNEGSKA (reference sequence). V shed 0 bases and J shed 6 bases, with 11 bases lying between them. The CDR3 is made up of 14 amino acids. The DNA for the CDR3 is TGCAGTGCTAGAGATCCCCGTTCCGATGAAAAACTGTTTTTT. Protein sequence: CSARDPRSDEKLFF.

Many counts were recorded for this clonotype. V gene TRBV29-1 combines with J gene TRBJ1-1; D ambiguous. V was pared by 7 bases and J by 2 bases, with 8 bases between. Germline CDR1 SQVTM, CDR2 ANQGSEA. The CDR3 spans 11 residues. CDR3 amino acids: CSAAGNTEAFF. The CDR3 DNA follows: TGCAGCGCCGCAGGAAACACTGAAGCTTTCTTT.

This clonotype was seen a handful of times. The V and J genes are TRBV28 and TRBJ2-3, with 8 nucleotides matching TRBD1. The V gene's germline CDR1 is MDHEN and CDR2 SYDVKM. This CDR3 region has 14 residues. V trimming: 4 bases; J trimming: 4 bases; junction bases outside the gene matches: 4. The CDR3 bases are TGTGCCAGCAGTTACGGCAGGGGGCCAGATACGCAGTATTTT. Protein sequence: CASSYGRGPDTQYF.

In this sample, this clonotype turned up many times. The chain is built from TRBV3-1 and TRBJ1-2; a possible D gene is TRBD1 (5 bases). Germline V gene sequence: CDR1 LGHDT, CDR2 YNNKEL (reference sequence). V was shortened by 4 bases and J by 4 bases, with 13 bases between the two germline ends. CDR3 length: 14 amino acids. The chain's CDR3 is CASSPGQLGYGYTF. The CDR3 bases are TGTGCCAGCAGCCCGGGGCAGCTTGGCTATGGCTACACCTTC.

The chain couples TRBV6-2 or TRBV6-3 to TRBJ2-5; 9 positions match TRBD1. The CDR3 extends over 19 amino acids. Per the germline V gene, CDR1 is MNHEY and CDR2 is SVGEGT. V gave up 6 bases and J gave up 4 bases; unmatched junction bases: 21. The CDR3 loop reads CASSRPGQGFFGGPETQYF. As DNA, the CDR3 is TGTGCCAGCAGCAGACCGGGACAGGGTTTCTTCGGTGGGCCAGAGACCCAGTACTTC.

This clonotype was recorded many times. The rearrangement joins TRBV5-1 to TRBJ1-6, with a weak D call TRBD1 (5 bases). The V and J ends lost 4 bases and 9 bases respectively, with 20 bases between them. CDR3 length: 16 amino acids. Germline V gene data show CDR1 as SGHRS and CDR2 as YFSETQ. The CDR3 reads CASSRDAGTSFSPLHF. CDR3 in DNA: TGCGCCAGCAGCCGCGACGCCGGGACGTCTTTTTCACCCCTCCACTTT.

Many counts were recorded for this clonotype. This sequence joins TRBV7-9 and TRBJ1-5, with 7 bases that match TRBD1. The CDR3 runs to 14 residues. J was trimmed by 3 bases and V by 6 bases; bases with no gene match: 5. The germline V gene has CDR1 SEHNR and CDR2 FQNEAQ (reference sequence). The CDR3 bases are TGTGCCAGCAGTCCAGGGACAGTCAATCAGCCCCAGCATTTT. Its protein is CASSPGTVNQPQHF.

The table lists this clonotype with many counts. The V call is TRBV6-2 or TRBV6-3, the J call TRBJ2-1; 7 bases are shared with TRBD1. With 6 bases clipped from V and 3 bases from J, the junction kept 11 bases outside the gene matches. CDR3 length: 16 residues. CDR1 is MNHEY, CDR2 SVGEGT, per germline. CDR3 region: CASRHFKGQNYNEQFF. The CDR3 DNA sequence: TGTGCCAGCAGACACTTTAAGGGACAGAACTACAATGAGCAGTTCTTC.

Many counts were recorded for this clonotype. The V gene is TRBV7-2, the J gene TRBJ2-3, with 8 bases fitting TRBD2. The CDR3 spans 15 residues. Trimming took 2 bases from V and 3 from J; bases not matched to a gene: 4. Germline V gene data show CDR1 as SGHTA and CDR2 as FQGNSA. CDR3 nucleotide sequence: TGTGCCAGCAGCTTATATGGCGGGAGGACAGATACGCAGTATTTT. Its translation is CASSLYGGRTDTQYF.

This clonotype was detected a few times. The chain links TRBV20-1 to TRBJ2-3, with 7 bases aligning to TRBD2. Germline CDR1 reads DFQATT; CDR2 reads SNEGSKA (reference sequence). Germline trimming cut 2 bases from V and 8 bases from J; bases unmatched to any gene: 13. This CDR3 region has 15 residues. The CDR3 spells CSARLAARRGITQYF. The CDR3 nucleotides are TGCAGTGCTAGACTAGCGGCCCGACGGGGCATTACGCAGTATTTT.

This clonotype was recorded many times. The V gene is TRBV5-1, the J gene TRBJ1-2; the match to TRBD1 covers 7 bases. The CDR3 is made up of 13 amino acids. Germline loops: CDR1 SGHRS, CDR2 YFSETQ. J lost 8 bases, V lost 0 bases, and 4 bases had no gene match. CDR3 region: CASSLGRGFGYTF. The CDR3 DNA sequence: TGCGCCAGCAGCTTGGGCAGGGGGTTCGGCTACACCTTC.

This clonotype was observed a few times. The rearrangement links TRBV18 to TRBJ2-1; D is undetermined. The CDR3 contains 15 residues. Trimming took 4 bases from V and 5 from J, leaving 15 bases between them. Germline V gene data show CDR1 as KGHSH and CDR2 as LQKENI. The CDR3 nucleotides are TGTGCCAGCTCACTAACAATCCCCAGTGACAATGAGCAGTTCTTC. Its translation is CASSLTIPSDNEQFF.

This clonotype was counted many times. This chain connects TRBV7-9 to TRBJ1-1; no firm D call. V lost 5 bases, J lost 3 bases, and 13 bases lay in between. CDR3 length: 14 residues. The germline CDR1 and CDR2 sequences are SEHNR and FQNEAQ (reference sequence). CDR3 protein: CASSRDGGYTEAFF. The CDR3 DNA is TGTGCCAGCAGCCGTGACGGTGGGTACACTGAAGCTTTCTTT.

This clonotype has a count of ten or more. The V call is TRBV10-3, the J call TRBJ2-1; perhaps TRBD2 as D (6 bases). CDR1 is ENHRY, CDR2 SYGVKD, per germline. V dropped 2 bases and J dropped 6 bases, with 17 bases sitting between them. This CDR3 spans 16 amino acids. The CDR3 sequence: CAISEPGTPGGNEQFF. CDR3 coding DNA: TGTGCCATCAGTGAGCCAGGGACTCCCGGAGGCAATGAGCAGTTCTTC.